The present T cell receptor beta chain was sequenced within a study of shared clonotypes between healthy human individuals. Looking at the study overall: CD4 naive and memory got three plates each, CD8 naive two, CD8 memory one.

Germline assignment: CDR1 MNHEY and CDR2 SVGAGI. The V end lost 2 bases, the J end lost 5 bases, and 9 bases lay between the germline ends. The CDR3 sequence is 14 residues long. Each subset's genomic DNA was split evenly across several immunoSEQ plates. Clones were sequenced by immunoSEQ multiplex PCR, and TCRdb holds only the in-frame ones, with some missing. This table holds roughly 700,000 clones, around 90% found once. Donors were healthy HIV-negative adults without recent acute infections or vaccinations. This receptor was taken from a man aged 18 to 30 in good health. Some clones in this sample may be carry-over from other donors' samples. This chain joins TRBV6-5 and TRBJ2-2; D tentatively reads TRBD1 or TRBD2 (5 bases each). Sequenced sample: memory CD8+ T cells from PBMCs. Noted subset: CD45RO+ cells pooled with CCR7-negative TemRA cells. CDR3: CASSYGGETGELFF. Here the CDR3 DNA reads TGTGCCAGCAGTTACGGGGGAGAAACCGGGGAGCTGTTTTTT.